The text below deals with one T cell receptor beta chain. Antigen specificity is unknown. The sample originates from a study of long-term antiretroviral therapy in people with HIV. Study results and caveats: Following ART, diversity rose but still fell short of transplant donor controls. Neither ART adherence, viral resistance nor therapy changes were documented.

At survey level, the immunoSEQ assay was run in its v3.0 version. The repertoire was sequenced with immunoSEQ multiplex PCR; TCRdb's copy has only in-frame clones and lacks some. Among approximately 17,000 clones listed, roughly 71% were seen once. Inclusion required at least two post-ART and at least one pre-ART PBMC samples. The CDR3 sequence is 18 residues long. Trimming took 0 bases from V and 5 from J, leaving 20 bases between them. CDR1 and CDR2 (germline): MGHRA, YSYEKL. The sample in question was unsorted PBMCs, obtained 2.5 years before starting antiretroviral therapy. The chain combines TRBV4-1 with TRBJ2-1, with D maybe TRBD2 (6 bases). The sequence derives from a woman between 45 and 65 years old with HIV. This chain's CDR3 is CASSQETLAVSYDNEQFF. CDR3 DNA: TGCGCCAGCAGCCAAGAGACCTTAGCGGTGAGTTATGACAATGAGCAGTTCTTC.